This is a list of T cell receptor beta chains from one sample in a study of cytomegalovirus exposure and HLA in healthy donors. TCRdb keeps only in-frame clones here, not all; method: immunoSEQ multiplex PCR. This sample has about 190,000 clones, with over 65% found just once. Sequencing input: PBMCs. The receptors were sampled from a man between 40 and 49 years old in good health and CMV-seropositive. CDR3s include the opening cysteine and the closing phenylalanine or tryptophan. The D gene is left open where the match is weak. For some rows the clone size is stated as once, few or many, or as a class when expanded; others skip it.

len: 16
j_gene: TRBJ1-1
abundance: .
v_gene: TRBV7-9
d_gene: .
CDR3nt: TGTGCCAGCAGCCCCCGCGGGGGCCGGCTACACGCTGAAGCTTTCTTT
CDR3aa: CASSPRGGRLHAEAFF

len: 15
j_gene: TRBJ1-1
abundance: few
v_gene: TRBV7-9
d_gene: .
CDR3nt: TGTGCCAGCAGCTTAGCGAGGGTGGGTCACACTGAAGCTTTCTTT
CDR3aa: CASSLARVGHTEAFF

len: 15
j_gene: TRBJ2-1
abundance: .
v_gene: TRBV19
d_gene: TRBD2
CDR3nt: TGTGCCAGTAGTTCAGGCGGGGGGGCCTACAATGAGCAGTTCTTC
CDR3aa: CASSSGGGAYNEQFF

len: 14
j_gene: TRBJ2-7
abundance: once
v_gene: TRBV19
d_gene: TRBD1
CDR3nt: TGTGCCAGTGGGGACAGGGGGCTGGGCTACGAGCAGTACTTC
CDR3aa: CASGDRGLGYEQYF

len: 15
j_gene: TRBJ2-1
abundance: .
v_gene: TRBV9
d_gene: TRBD2
CDR3nt: TGTGCCAGCAGCGTAGCACTAGCGGACCACAATGAGCAGTTCTTC
CDR3aa: CASSVALADHNEQFF

len: 14
j_gene: TRBJ2-3
abundance: .
v_gene: TRBV29-1
d_gene: TRBD1
CDR3nt: TGCAGCGTCGAACTGAACAGGGGAACAGATACGCAGTATTTT
CDR3aa: CSVELNRGTDTQYF

len: 16
j_gene: TRBJ2-7
abundance: many
v_gene: TRBV25-1
d_gene: .
CDR3nt: TGTGCCAGCAGTGGCCGGGAGGGGGCCGGGTCCTACGAGCAGTACTTC
CDR3aa: CASSGREGAGSYEQYF

len: 15
j_gene: TRBJ1-1
abundance: once
v_gene: TRBV7-9
d_gene: .
CDR3nt: TGTGCCAGCAGCCCGTTGGCAGGCGGGTTCGCTGAAGCTTTCTTT
CDR3aa: CASSPLAGGFAEAFF

len: 16
j_gene: TRBJ2-5
abundance: .
v_gene: TRBV5-1
d_gene: TRBD2
CDR3nt: TGCGCCAGCAGCTCCGCACTAGCGGGGGGAACTGAGACCCAGTACTTC
CDR3aa: CASSSALAGGTETQYF

len: 15
j_gene: TRBJ1-1
abundance: .
v_gene: TRBV6-1
d_gene: TRBD1
CDR3nt: TGTGCCAGCAGGGCGGCCAGGGGGCTCGACACTGAAGCTTTCTTT
CDR3aa: CASRAARGLDTEAFF

len: 14
j_gene: TRBJ1-5
abundance: .
v_gene: TRBV27
d_gene: .
CDR3nt: TGTGCCAGCAGTTCCGGGTATAGCAATCAGCCCCAGCATTTT
CDR3aa: CASSSGYSNQPQHF

len: 18
j_gene: TRBJ2-3
abundance: .
v_gene: TRBV11-2
d_gene: TRBD2
CDR3nt: TGTGCCAGCAGCACGACTGGAGCGGGGGGCGTGGGCACAGATACGCAGTATTTT
CDR3aa: CASSTTGAGGVGTDTQYF

len: 15
j_gene: TRBJ2-7
abundance: .
v_gene: TRBV6-1
d_gene: TRBD1
CDR3nt: TGTGCCAGCAGTGAACCGGGACAGGTTCCCTACGAGCAGTACTTC
CDR3aa: CASSEPGQVPYEQYF

len: 14
j_gene: TRBJ2-2
abundance: .
v_gene: TRBV12-5
d_gene: .
CDR3nt: TGTGCTAGTTTAGAGGGGGAGTGGACCGGGGAGCTGTTTTTT
CDR3aa: CASLEGEWTGELFF

len: 13
j_gene: TRBJ2-2
abundance: .
v_gene: TRBV11-3
d_gene: .
CDR3nt: TGTGCCAGCAGGCGTACAGGGTCAGGGGAGCTGTTTTTT
CDR3aa: CASRRTGSGELFF

len: 14
j_gene: TRBJ2-1
abundance: .
v_gene: TRBV10-3
d_gene: TRBD1
CDR3nt: TGTGCCATCAGTGAGGGGCAGGGGGTCAATGAGCAGTTCTTC
CDR3aa: CAISEGQGVNEQFF

len: 14
j_gene: TRBJ2-5
abundance: .
v_gene: TRBV5-1
d_gene: TRBD1
CDR3nt: TGCGCCAGCGGATTGGGACAGATCCAAGAGACCCAGTACTTC
CDR3aa: CASGLGQIQETQYF

len: 15
j_gene: TRBJ2-7
abundance: .
v_gene: TRBV9
d_gene: TRBD2
CDR3nt: TGTGCCAGCAGCGTAGCTAGCGGGCGAACCTACGAGCAGTACTTC
CDR3aa: CASSVASGRTYEQYF

len: 14
j_gene: TRBJ1-6
abundance: once
v_gene: TRBV10-3
d_gene: .
CDR3nt: TGTGCCATCAGTGGGTCTGGCAGGGATTCACCCCTCCACTTT
CDR3aa: CAISGSGRDSPLHF

len: 16
j_gene: TRBJ2-7
abundance: .
v_gene: TRBV7-9
d_gene: TRBD1
CDR3nt: TGTGCCAGCAGTCTAGATGGGGACAGGGGGCGTTACGAGCAGTACTTC
CDR3aa: CASSLDGDRGRYEQYF

len: 17
j_gene: TRBJ2-2
abundance: few
v_gene: TRBV27
d_gene: TRBD2
CDR3nt: TGTGCCAGCAGTCCCCAGATAGCCGGGAGGGACACCGGGGAGCTGTTTTTT
CDR3aa: CASSPQIAGRDTGELFF

len: 12
j_gene: TRBJ2-7
abundance: .
v_gene: TRBV7-9
d_gene: .
CDR3nt: TGTGCCAGCAGTAGAAACTCCTACGAGCAGTACTTC
CDR3aa: CASSRNSYEQYF

len: 17
j_gene: TRBJ2-5
abundance: .
v_gene: TRBV4-1
d_gene: TRBD2
CDR3nt: TGCGCCAGCAGCCAAGGTCCCCTGGGAGCGGGGAAAGAGACCCAGTACTTC
CDR3aa: CASSQGPLGAGKETQYF

len: 17
j_gene: TRBJ2-7
abundance: .
v_gene: TRBV19
d_gene: TRBD2
CDR3nt: TGTGCCAGTAGAGAGACCGGGACTAGCGGGGCGACCTACGAGCAGTACTTC
CDR3aa: CASRETGTSGATYEQYF

len: 12
j_gene: TRBJ1-5
abundance: .
v_gene: TRBV19
d_gene: .
CDR3nt: TGTGCCAGCCAACGCCGGGATCAGCCCCAGCATTTT
CDR3aa: CASQRRDQPQHF

len: 17
j_gene: TRBJ1-5
abundance: .
v_gene: TRBV27
d_gene: .
CDR3nt: TGTGCCAGCATGTTCTCGTCCGGGACATTGGGCAATCAGCCCCAGCATTTT
CDR3aa: CASMFSSGTLGNQPQHF